This T cell receptor beta chain originates from a study of chemoradiotherapy in HPV16-positive cancers. Notes on the study in general: Non-HPV-specific T cells did not expand in tumors during treatment, whereas candidate HPV-specific clones and E7-related motifs did.

Comments on this clone: Antigen unknown.

Here immunoSEQ multiplex PCR was the method, and the copy in TCRdb shows in-frame clones only, minus some. The sample lists about 10,000 clones, approximately 71% occurring once. Trimming cost V 4 bases and J 0 bases; bases outside gene matches: 5. The CDR3 loop spans 17 amino acids. The germline V gene has CDR1 LNHDA and CDR2 SQIVND (reference sequence). The V call is TRBV19, the J call TRBJ2-3, with TRBD2 matching over 12 bases. This sample was taken from a patient who underwent chemoradiotherapy. The source is a human donor with HPV-associated anogenital cancer. CDR3 DNA sequence: TGTGCCAGTAGTAGCCGACTAGCGGGGGCCAGCACAGATACGCAGTATTTT. This sequence encodes CASSSRLAGASTDTQYF.